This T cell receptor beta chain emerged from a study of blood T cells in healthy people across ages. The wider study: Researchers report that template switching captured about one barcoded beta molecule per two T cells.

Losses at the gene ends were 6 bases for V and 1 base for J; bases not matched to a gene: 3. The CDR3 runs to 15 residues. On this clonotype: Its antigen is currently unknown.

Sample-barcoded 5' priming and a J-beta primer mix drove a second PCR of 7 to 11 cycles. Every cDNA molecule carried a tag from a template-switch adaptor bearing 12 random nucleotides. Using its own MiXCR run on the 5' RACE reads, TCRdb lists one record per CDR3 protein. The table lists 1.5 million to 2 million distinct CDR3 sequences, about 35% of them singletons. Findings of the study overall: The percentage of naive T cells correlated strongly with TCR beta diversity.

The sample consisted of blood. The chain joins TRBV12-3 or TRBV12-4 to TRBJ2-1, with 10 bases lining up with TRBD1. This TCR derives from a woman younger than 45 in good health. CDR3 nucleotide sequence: TGTGCCAGCAGGGGGGACAGGGGATCCTACAATGAGCAGTTCTTC. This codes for CASRGDRGSYNEQFF.